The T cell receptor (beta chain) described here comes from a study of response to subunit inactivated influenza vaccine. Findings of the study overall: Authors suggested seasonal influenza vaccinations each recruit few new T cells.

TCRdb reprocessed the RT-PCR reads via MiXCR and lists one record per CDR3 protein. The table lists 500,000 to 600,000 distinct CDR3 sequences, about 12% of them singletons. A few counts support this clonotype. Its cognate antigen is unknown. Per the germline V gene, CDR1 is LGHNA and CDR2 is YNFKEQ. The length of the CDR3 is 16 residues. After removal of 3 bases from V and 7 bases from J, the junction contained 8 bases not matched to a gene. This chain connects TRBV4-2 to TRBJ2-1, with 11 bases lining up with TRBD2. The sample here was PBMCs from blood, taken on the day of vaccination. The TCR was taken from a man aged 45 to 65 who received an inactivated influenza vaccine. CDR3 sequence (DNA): TGTGCCAGCAGCCAGTTAGCGGGGGGGCTGGGGAATGAGCAGTTCTTC. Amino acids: CASSQLAGGLGNEQFF.